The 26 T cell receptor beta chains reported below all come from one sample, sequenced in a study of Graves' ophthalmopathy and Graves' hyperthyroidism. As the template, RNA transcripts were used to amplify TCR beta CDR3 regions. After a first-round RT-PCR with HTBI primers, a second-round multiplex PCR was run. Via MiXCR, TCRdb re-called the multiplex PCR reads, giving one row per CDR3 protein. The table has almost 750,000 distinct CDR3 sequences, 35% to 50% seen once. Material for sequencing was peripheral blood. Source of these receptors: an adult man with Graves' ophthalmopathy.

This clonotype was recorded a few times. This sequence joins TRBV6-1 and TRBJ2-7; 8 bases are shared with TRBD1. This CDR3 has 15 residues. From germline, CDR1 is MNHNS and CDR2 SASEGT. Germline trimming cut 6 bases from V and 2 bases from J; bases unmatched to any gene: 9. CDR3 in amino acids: CASRTGTGAAYEQYF. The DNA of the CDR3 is TGTGCCAGCAGAACTGGGACAGGCGCGGCCTACGAGCAGTACTTC.

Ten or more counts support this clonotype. Here the CDR3 reads CAPQCGVRCNQPQHF. The CDR3 DNA sequence: TGTGCCCCCCAATGCGGGGTTCGTTGCAATCAGCCCCAGCATTTT. The chain links TRBV24-1 to TRBJ1-5; D is unclear. Looked up from germline, CDR1 is KGHDR and CDR2 is SFDVKD. The CDR3 runs to 15 residues. Between the trimmed V and J ends, which lost 12 bases and 2 bases, there was a span of 19 bases.

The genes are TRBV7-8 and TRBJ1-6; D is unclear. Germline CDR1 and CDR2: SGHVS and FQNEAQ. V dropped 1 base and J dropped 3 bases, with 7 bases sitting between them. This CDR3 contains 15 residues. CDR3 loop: CASSLVRLYNSPLHF. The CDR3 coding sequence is TGTGCCAGCAGCTTAGTGAGACTCTATAATTCACCCCTCCACTTT.

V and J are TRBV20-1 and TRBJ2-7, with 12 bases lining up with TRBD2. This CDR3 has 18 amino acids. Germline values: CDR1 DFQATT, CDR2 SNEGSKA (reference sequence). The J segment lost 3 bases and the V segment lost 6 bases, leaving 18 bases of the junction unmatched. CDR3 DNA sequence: TGCAGTGCGAAACGACCGGGACTAGCGGGTCATCGGGACTACGAGCAGTACTTC. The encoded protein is CSAKRPGLAGHRDYEQYF.

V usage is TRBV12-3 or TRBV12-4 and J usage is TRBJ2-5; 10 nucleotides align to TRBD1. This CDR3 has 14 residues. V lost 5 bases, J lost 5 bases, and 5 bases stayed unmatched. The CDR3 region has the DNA TGTGCCAGCAGTATGACAGGGGGCCGGGAGACCCAGTACTTC. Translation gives CASSMTGGRETQYF.

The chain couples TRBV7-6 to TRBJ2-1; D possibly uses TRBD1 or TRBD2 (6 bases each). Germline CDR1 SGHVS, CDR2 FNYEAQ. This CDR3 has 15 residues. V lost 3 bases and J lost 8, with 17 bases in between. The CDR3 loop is CASSFVGGSGDEQFF. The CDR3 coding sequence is TGTGCCAGCAGCTTCGTCGGGGGCTCCGGGGATGAGCAGTTCTTC.

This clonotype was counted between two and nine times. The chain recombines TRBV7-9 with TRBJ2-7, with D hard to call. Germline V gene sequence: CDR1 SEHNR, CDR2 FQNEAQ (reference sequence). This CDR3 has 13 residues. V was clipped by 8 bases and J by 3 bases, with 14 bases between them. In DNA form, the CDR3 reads TGTGCCAGCTCTCCTCTGGGCAACTACGAGCAGTACTTC. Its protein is CASSPLGNYEQYF.

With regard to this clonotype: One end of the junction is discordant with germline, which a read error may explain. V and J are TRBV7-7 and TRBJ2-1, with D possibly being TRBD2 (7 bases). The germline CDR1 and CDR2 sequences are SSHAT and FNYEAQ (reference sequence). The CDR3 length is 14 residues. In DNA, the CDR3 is TGTGCTAGCAGCTTCGGGGGGCCAGAGGATGAGCAGTTCTTC. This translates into CASSFGGPEDEQFF.

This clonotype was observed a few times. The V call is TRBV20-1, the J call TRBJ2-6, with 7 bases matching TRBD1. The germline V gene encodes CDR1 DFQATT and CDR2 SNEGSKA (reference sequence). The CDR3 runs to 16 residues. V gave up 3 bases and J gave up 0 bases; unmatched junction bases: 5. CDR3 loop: CSASRGQISGANVLTF. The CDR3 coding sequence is TGCAGTGCTAGTCGGGGACAGATCTCTGGGGCCAACGTCCTGACTTTC.

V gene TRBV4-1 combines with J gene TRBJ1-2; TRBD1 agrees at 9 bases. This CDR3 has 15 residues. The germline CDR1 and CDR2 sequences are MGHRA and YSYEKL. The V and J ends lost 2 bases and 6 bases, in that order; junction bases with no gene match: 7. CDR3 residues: CASSQTTGTGNGYTF. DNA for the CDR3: TGCGCCAGCAGCCAAACCACCGGGACAGGGAATGGCTACACCTTC.

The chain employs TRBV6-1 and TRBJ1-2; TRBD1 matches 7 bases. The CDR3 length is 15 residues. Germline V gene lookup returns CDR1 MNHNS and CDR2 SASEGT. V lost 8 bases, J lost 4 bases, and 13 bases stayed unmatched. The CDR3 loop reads CASGSIDAGGYGYTF. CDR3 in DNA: TGTGCCAGCGGCTCCATTGATGCAGGGGGCTATGGCTACACCTTC.

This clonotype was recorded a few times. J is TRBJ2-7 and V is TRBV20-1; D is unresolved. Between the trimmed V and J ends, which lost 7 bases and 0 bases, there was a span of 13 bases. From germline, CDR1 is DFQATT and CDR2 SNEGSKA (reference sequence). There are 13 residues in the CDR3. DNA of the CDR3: TGCAGTGTACTGGGAAGTAGCTCCTACGAGCAGTACTTC. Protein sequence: CSVLGSSSYEQYF.

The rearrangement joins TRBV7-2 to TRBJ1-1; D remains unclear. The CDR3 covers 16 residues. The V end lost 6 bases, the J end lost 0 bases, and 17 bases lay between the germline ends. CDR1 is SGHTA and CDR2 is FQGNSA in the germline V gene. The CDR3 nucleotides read TGTGCCAGCAGTTTCGGGGAGCGGTGGGTGAACACTGAAGCTTTCTTT. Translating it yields CASSFGERWVNTEAFF.

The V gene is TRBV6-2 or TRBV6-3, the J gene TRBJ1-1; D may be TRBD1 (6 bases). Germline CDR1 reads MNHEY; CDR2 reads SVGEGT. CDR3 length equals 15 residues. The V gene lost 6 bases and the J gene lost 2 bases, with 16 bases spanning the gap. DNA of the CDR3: TGTGCCAGCAGAACGCCCGGGACATTAAACACTGAAGCTTTCTTT. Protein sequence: CASRTPGTLNTEAFF.

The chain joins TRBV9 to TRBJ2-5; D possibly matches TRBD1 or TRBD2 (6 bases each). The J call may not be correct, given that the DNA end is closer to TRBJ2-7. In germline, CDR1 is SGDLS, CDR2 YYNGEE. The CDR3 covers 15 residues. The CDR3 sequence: CASSPSIPGASEQYF. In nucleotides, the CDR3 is TGTGCCAGCAGCCCCAGTATCCCGGGGGCGAGCGAGCAGTACTTC.

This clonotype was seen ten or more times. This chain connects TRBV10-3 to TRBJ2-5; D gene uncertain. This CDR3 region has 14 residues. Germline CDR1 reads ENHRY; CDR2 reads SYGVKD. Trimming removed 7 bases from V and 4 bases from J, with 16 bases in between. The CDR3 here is CAIMNGALGETQYF. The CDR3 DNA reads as TGTGCCATCATGAATGGAGCCCTGGGAGAGACCCAGTACTTC.

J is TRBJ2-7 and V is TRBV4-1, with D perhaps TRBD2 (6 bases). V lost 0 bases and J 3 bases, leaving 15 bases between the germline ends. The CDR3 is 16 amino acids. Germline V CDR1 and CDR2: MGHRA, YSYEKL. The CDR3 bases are TGCGCCAGCAGCCAAGATCACTTCGGGAGACTCTACGAGCAGTACTTC. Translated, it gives CASSQDHFGRLYEQYF.

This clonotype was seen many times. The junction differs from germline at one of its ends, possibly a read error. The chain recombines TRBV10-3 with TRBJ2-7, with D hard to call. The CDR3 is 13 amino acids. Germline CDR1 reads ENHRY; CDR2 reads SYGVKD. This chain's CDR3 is CASSEEGTYEQYF. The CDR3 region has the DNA TGTGCCAGCAGTGAAGAAGGGACCTACGAGCAGTACTTC.

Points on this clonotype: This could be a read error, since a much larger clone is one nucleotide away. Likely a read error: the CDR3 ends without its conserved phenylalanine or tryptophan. This chain's CDR3 is CATRDSLGFDAFC. In DNA, the CDR3 is TGTGCCACCAGAGACAGTCTCGGTTTTGACGCTTTCTGT. This rearrangement joins TRBV24-1 to TRBJ1-1, with a weak D call TRBD1 (5 bases). Per germline, CDR1 KGHDR and CDR2 SFDVKD. V was cut by 7 bases and J by 11 bases, with 19 bases left in between. This CDR3 comprises 13 residues.

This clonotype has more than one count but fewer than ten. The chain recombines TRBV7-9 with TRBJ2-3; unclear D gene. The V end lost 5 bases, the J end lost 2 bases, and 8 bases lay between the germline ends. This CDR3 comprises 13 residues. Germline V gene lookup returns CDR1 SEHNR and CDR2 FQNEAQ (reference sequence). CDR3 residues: CASSRGNTDTQYF. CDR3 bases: TGTGCCAGCAGCAGAGGCAACACAGATACGCAGTATTTT.

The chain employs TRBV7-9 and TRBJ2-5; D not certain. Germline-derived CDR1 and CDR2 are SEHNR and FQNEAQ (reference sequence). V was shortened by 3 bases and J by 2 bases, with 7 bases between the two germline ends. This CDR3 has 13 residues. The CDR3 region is CASSFSKQETQYF. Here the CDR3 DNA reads TGTGCCAGCAGCTTTTCCAAGCAAGAGACCCAGTACTTC.

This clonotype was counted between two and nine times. CDR3 in amino acids: CASSQGPEQYF. CDR3 sequence (DNA): TGTGCCAGTTCACAGGGGCCCGAGCAGTACTTC. The chain employs TRBV2 and TRBJ2-7, with 7 bases that match TRBD1. CDR3 length equals 11 residues. CDR1 is SNHLY and CDR2 is FYNNEI in the germline V gene. After removal of 9 bases from V and 6 bases from J, the junction contained 5 bases not matched to a gene. The variable domain in full, with the rest retrieved from reference TRBV2 and TRBJ2-7, is EPEVTQTPSHQVTQMGQEVILRCVPISNHLYFYWYRQILGQKVEFLVSFYNNEISEKSEIFDDQFSVERPDGSNFTLKIRSTKLEDSAMYFCASSQGPEQYFGPGTRLTVT.

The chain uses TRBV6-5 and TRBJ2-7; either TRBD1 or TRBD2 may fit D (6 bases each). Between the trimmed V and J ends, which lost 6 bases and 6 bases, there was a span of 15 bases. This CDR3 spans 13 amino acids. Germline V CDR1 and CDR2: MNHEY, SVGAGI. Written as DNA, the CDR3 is TGTGCCAGCAGAAGGGGGGAATCGGGCGAGCAGTACTTC. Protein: CASRRGESGEQYF.

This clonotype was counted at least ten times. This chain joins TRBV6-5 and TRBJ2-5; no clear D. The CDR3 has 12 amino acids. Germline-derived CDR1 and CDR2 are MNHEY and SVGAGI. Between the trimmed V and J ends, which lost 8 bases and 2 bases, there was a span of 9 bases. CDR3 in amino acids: CASSRLQETQYF. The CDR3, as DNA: TGTGCCAGCTCGAGGTTGCAAGAGACCCAGTACTTC.

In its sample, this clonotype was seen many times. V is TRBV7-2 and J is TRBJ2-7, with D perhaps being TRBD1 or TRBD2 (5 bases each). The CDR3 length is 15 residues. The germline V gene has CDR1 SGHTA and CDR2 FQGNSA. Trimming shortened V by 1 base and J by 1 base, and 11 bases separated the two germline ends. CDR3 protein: CASSLGGPGSYEQYF. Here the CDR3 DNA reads TGTGCCAGCAGCTTAGGCGGGCCAGGGTCCTACGAGCAGTACTTC.

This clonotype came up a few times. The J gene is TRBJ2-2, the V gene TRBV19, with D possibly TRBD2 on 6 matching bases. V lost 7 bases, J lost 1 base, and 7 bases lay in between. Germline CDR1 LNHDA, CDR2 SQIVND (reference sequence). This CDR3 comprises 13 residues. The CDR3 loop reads CASTGGNTGELFF. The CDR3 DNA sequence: TGTGCCAGTACCGGGGGGAACACCGGGGAGCTGTTTTTT.